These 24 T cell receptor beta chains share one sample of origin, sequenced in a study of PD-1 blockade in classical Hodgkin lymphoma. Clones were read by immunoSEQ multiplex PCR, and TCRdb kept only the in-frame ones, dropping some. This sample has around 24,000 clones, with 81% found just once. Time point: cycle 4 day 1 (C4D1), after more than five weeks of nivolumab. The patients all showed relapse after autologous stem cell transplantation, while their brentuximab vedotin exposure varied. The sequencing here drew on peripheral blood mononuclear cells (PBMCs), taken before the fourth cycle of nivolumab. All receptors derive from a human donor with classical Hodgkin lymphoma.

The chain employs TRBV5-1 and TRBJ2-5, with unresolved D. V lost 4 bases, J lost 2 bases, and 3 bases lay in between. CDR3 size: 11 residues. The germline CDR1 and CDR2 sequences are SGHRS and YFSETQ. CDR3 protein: CASSQQETQYF. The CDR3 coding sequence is TGCGCCAGCAGCCAACAAGAGACCCAGTACTTC.

The DNA for the CDR3 is TGTGCCACTACGTCCGCCGGGTTGGGGACTCAAGGCGGGGAGCTGTTTTTT. Amino acid sequence: CATTSAGLGTQGGELFF. The chain links TRBV28 to TRBJ2-2; tentative D call: TRBD2 (6 bases). Germline assignment: CDR1 MDHEN and CDR2 SYDVKM. CDR3 length: 17 residues. V was clipped by 10 bases and J by 7 bases, with 28 bases between them.

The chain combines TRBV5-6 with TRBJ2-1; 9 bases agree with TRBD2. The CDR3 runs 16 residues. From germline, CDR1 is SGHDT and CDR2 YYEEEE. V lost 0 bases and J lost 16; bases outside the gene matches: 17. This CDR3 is CASSLEGGRAVQPAFF. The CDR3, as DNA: TGTGCCAGCAGCTTGGAAGGCGGGAGGGCCGTTCAGCCGGCATTCTTC.

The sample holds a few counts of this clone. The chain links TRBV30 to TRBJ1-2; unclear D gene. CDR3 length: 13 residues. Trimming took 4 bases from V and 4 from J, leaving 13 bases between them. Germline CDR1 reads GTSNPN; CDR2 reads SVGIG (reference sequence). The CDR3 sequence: CAWILSLRYGYTF. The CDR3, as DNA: TGTGCCTGGATCTTATCATTACGCTATGGCTACACCTTC.

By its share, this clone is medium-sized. The CDR3 here is CASSVDRGETQYF. The DNA for the CDR3 is TGTGCCAGTAGTGTGGACAGGGGAGAGACCCAGTACTTC. The chain links TRBV19 to TRBJ2-5, with TRBD1 matching 9 bases. CDR3 length equals 13 residues. V shed 5 bases and J 4 bases; nucleotides not matched to a gene: 2. Germline V CDR1 and CDR2: LNHDA, SQIVND (reference sequence).

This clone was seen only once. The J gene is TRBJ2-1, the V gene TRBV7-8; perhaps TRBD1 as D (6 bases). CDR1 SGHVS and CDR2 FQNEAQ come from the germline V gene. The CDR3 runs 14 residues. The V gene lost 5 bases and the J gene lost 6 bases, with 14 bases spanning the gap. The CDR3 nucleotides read TGTGCCAGCAGCGCGGACAGTGATAGCAATGAGCAGTTCTTC. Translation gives CASSADSDSNEQFF.

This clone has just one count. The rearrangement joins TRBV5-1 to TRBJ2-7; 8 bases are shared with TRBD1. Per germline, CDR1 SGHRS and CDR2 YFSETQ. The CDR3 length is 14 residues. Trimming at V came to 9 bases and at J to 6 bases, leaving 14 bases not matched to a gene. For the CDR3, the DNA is TGCGCCACCCGCTCCGGGACAGGAGGACCCGAGCAGTACTTC. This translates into CATRSGTGGPEQYF.

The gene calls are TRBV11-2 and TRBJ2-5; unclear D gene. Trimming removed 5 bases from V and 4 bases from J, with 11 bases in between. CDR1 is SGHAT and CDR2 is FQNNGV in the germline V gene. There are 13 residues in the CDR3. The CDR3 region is CASSAQVSETQYF. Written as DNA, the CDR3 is TGTGCCAGCAGCGCGCAGGTTTCAGAGACCCAGTACTTC. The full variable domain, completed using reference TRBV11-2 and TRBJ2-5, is EAGVAQSPRYKIIEKRQSVAFWCNPISGHATLYWYQQILGQGPKLLIQFQNNGVVDDSQLPKDRFSAERLKGVDSTLKIQPAKLEDSAVYLCASSAQVSETQYFGPGTRLLVL.

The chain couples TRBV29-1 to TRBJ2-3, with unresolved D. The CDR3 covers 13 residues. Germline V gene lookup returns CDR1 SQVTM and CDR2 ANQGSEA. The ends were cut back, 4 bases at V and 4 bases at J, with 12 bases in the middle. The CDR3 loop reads CSVGRVLADTQYF. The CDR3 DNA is TGCAGCGTTGGCCGGGTTCTAGCAGATACGCAGTATTTT.

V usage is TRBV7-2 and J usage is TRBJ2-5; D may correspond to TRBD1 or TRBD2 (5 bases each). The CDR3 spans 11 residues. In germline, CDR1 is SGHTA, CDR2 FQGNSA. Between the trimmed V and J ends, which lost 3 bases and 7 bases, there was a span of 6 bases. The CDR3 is CASSFGTTQYF. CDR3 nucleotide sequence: TGTGCCAGCAGCTTCGGGACGACCCAGTACTTC.

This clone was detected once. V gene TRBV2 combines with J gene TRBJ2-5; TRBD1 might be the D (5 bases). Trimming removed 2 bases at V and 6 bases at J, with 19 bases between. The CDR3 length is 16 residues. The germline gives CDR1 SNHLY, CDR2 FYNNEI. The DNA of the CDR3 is TGTGCCAGCAGTGAATCGCAGGGCGAATGGGGTCAGACCCAGTACTTC. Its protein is CASSESQGEWGQTQYF.

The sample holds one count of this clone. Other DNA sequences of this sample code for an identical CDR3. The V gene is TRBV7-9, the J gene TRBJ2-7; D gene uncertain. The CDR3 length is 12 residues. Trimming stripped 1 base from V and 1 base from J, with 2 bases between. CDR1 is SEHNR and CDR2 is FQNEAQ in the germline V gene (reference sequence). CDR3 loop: CASSLVSYEQYF. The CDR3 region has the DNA TGTGCCAGCAGCTTAGTGTCCTACGAGCAGTACTTC.

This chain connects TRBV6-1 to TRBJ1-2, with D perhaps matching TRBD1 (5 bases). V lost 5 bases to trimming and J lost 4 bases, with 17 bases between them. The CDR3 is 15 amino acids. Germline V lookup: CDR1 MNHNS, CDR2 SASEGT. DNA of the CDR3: TGTGCCAGCAGTAAGGGCAGGGAATGGCTCTATGGCTACACCTTC. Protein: CASSKGREWLYGYTF.

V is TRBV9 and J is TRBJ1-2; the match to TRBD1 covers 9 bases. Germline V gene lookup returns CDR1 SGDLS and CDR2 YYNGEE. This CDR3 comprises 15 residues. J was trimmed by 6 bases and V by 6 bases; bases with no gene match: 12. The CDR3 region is CASTDFTGGEDGYTF. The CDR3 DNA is TGTGCCAGCACCGATTTCACAGGGGGCGAAGATGGCTACACCTTC.

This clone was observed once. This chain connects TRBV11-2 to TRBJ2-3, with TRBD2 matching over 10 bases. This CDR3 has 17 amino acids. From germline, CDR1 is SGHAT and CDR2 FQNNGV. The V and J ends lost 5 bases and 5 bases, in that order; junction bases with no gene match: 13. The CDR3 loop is CASSPNGLAGVVDTQYF. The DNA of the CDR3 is TGTGCCAGCAGCCCAAACGGGCTAGCGGGAGTAGTAGATACGCAGTATTTT.

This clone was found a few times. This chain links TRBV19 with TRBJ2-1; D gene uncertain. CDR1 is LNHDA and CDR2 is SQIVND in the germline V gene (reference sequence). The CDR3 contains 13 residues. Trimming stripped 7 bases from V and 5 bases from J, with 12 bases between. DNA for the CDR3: TGTGCCAGTACCACATCCTGGAACAATGAGCAGTTCTTC. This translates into CASTTSWNNEQFF.

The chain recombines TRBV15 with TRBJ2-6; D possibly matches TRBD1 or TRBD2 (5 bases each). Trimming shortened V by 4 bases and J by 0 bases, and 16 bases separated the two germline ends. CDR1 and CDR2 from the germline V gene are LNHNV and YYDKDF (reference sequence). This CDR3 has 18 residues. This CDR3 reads CATSKGTEHSSGANVLTF. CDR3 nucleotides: TGTGCCACCAGCAAGGGGACGGAGCACAGCTCTGGGGCCAACGTCCTGACTTTC.

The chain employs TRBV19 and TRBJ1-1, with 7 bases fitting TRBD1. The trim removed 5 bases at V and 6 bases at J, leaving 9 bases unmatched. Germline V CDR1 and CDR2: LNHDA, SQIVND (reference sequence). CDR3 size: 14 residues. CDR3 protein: CASSLQGYLAEAFF. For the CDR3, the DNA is TGTGCCAGTAGTCTACAGGGGTATCTCGCTGAAGCTTTCTTT.

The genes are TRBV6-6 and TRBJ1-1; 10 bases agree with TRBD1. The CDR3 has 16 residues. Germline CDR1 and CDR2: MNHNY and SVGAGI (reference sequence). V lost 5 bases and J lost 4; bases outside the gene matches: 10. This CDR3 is CASSQTRTGGGTEAFF. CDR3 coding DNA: TGTGCCAGCAGTCAGACGAGGACAGGGGGAGGCACTGAAGCTTTCTTT.

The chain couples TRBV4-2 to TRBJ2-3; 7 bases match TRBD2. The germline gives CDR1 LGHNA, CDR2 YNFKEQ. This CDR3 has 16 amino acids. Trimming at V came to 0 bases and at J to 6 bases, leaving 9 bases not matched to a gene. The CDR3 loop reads CASSQDPSGRDDTQYF. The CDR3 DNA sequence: TGTGCCAGCAGCCAAGATCCTAGCGGACGGGACGATACGCAGTATTTT.

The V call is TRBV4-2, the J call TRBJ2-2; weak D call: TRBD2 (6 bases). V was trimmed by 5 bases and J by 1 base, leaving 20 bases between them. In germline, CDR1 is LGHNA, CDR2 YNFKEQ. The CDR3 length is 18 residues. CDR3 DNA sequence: TGTGCCAGCAGCTCCCATATATGGGGGGAGAAGAACACCGGGGAGCTGTTTTTT. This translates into CASSSHIWGEKNTGELFF.

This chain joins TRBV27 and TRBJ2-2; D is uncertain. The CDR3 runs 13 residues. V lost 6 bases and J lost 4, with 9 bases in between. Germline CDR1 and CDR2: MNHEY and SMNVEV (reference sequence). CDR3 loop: CASRIGGTGELFF. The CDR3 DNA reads TGTGCCAGCAGAATAGGCGGCACCGGGGAGCTGTTTTTT.

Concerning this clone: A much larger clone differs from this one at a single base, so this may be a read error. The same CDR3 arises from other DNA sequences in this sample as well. For the CDR3, the DNA is TGTGCCAGCAGCTTAGGCCGGGTTCCCTACGAGCAGTACTTC. It codes for CASSLGRVPYEQYF. The chain couples TRBV7-9 to TRBJ2-7; no firm D call. This CDR3 is 14 amino acids long. V dropped 1 base and J dropped 2 bases, with 9 bases sitting between them. The V gene's germline CDR1 is SEHNR and CDR2 FQNEAQ (reference sequence).

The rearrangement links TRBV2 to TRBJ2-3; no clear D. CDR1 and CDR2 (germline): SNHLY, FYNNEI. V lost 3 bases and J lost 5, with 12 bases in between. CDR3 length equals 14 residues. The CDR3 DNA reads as TGTGCCAGCAGTGAGCTTCCCGATGGAGATACGCAGTATTTT. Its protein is CASSELPDGDTQYF.